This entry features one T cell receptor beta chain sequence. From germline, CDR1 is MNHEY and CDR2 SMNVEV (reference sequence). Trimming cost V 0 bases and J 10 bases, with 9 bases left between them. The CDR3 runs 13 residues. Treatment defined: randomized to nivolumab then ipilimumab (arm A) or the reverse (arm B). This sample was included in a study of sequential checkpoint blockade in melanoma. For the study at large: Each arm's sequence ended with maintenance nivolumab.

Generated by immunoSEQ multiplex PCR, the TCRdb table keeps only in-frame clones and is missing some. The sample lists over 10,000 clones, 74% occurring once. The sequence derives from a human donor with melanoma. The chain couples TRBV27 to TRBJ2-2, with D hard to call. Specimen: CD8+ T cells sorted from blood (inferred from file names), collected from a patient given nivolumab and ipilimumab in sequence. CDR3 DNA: TGTGCCAGCAGTTTATCGCGTGCGGTGGAGCTGTTTTTT. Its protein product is CASSLSRAVELFF.